Listed here is a single TCR beta chain. Germline CDR1 is LNHNV and CDR2 is YYDKDF (reference sequence). This CDR3 is 15 amino acids long. V lost 0 bases to trimming and J lost 7 bases; unmatched junction nucleotides: 8. The sample originates from a study of blood T cell repertoires in COVID-19. On the study more broadly: From the United States, Italy and Spain came samples of acute and convalescent COVID-19.

TCRdb's copy holds only in-frame clones and misses some; the assay was immunoSEQ multiplex PCR. This repertoire shows 300,000 or so clones, about nine tenths found once; its top ten account for 2.9%. This clonotype was sampled from a woman in her thirties with COVID-19, enrolled during active disease. The sequenced sample was peripheral blood. The chain employs TRBV15 and TRBJ1-1; 7 bases align to TRBD1. The CDR3 spells CATSRDRRQGNEAFF. For the CDR3, the DNA is TGTGCCACCAGCAGAGATAGGCGACAGGGTAATGAAGCTTTCTTT.